This TCR beta chain was identified in a study of T cell changes during pregnancy in multiple sclerosis. Data came from immunoSEQ multiplex PCR; TCRdb stores just in-frame clones and leaves some out. Here the sample spans roughly 93,000 clones, 92% being singletons. The receptor was isolated from a female donor with multiple sclerosis, enrolled in a pregnancy study. Material: peripheral blood, obtained after pregnancy.

The CDR3 bases are TGTGCCAGCAGGTTAGACAGGGCTCTACCCGCTAACTATGGCTACACCTTC. Protein product: CASRLDRALPANYGYTF. The rearrangement uses TRBV5-4 and TRBJ1-2, with 7 nucleotides matching TRBD1. V was clipped by 5 bases and J by 0 bases; unmatched bases: 13. The CDR3 has 17 amino acids. Germline CDR1 and CDR2: SGHNT and YYREEE (reference sequence).